This T cell receptor beta chain was captured in a study of blood T cell repertoires in COVID-19. Study in general: Collection of acute and convalescent COVID-19 samples took place in the United States, Italy and Spain. PBMCs, B-cell-depleted T cells, or T cells were the source of the cDNA or gDNA that made up the material.

Study processing details: Amplification from reference gene primers served as the basis for estimated nucleated cell counts. Profiling relied on immunoSEQ multiplex PCR, and the TCRdb table lists in-frame clones only, not all of them. V, J and clone size are those of that table, while D and trimming were read from the DNA. The sample comprises 300,000 or so clones, about 82% of which are singletons, and 1.5% to 2% rests with the top ten. From germline, CDR1 is SGDLS and CDR2 YYNGEE. The ends were cut back, 0 bases at V and 5 bases at J, with 9 bases in the middle. The CDR3 spans 14 residues. The clonotype originates from a woman aged 50 to 65 with acute or convalescent COVID-19. Sequences were obtained from peripheral blood. This chain joins TRBV9 and TRBJ2-1, with D maybe TRBD2 (5 bases). CDR3 residues: CASSVDPADNEQFF. For the CDR3, the DNA is TGTGCCAGCAGCGTAGATCCAGCGGACAATGAGCAGTTCTTC. The complete variable domain, with remaining parts taken from reference TRBV9 and TRBJ2-1, reads DSGVTQTPKHLITATGQRVTLRCSPRSGDLSVYWYQQSLDQGLQFLIQYYNGEERAKGNILERFSAQQFPDLHSELNLSSLELGDSALYFCASSVDPADNEQFFGPGTRLTVL.